Below are 20 T cell receptor beta chains sequenced from a single sample in a study of blood T cell repertoires in COVID-19. Sequenced by immunoSEQ multiplex PCR; TCRdb stores in-frame clones only, minus some. The table has approximately 210,000 clones, more than 70% seen once; the top ten hold approximately 2.9%. The specimen sequenced was peripheral blood. These TCRs come from a man aged 45-65 years with active or convalescent COVID-19.

The V call is TRBV18, the J call TRBJ2-3; 7 positions agree with TRBD1. The V gene's germline CDR1 is KGHSH and CDR2 LQKENI. The CDR3 sequence is 13 residues long. V lost 4 bases, J lost 5 bases, and 3 bases stayed unmatched. This CDR3 reads CASSQGARDTQYF. DNA for the CDR3: TGTGCCAGCTCACAGGGGGCTAGAGATACGCAGTATTTT.

The chain recombines TRBV6-4 with TRBJ2-3, with TRBD2 identical over 9 bases. CDR1 is MRHNA and CDR2 is SNTAGT in the germline V gene. Trimming removed 4 bases from V and 1 base from J; junction bases left unmatched: 6. CDR3 length equals 16 residues. The DNA of the CDR3 is TGTGCCAGCAGTGCTAGCGGGACAGTGGGCACAGATACGCAGTATTTT. Its translation: CASSASGTVGTDTQYF.

J is TRBJ1-1 and V is TRBV29-1; no clear D gene. Germline-derived CDR1 and CDR2 are SQVTM and ANQGSEA. The length of the CDR3 is 12 residues. Trimming removed 3 bases from V and 3 bases from J, with 8 bases in between. CDR3 region: CSVEGIDTEAFF. The CDR3 bases are TGCAGCGTTGAGGGCATTGACACTGAAGCTTTCTTT.

This chain joins TRBV10-1 and TRBJ2-5; unclear D gene. Germline CDR1 WNHNN, CDR2 SYGVQD (reference sequence). The CDR3 covers 13 residues. The V end lost 1 base, the J end lost 3 bases, and 6 bases lay between the germline ends. DNA of the CDR3: TGCGCCAGCAGTGAGTATGCAGAAGAGACCCAGTACTTC. It yields the protein CASSEYAEETQYF.

This chain connects TRBV5-1 to TRBJ1-2; 11 bases are shared with TRBD1. Germline V gene data show CDR1 as SGHRS and CDR2 as YFSETQ. V shed 3 bases, J shed 4 bases, and the junction held 2 bases outside the gene matches. The CDR3 is 14 amino acids. CDR3 amino acids: CASSSGTGGYGYTF. Written as DNA, the CDR3 is TGCGCCAGCAGCTCAGGGACAGGGGGCTATGGCTACACCTTC.

The genes are TRBV5-4 and TRBJ2-5; 12 bases map to TRBD1. J was trimmed by 5 bases and V by 2 bases; bases with no gene match: 4. CDR1 is SGHNT, CDR2 YYREEE, per germline (reference sequence). CDR3 length: 15 amino acids. CDR3 nucleotide sequence: TGTGCCAGCAGCTTTGGGACAGGGGGCTTGGAGACCCAGTACTTC. Protein: CASSFGTGGLETQYF.

This clone appeared a single time. The chain carries TRBV19 and TRBJ2-1; D is possibly TRBD2 (6 bases). V was pared by 7 bases and J by 6 bases, with 16 bases between. In germline, CDR1 is LNHDA, CDR2 SQIVND (reference sequence). The CDR3 totals 14 residues. As DNA, the CDR3 is TGTGCCAGTACCCCCCTTGGGAGGTCCAATGAGCAGTTCTTC. The encoded protein is CASTPLGRSNEQFF.

This rearrangement joins TRBV12-3 or TRBV12-4 to TRBJ1-1; tentatively, D is TRBD1 (6 bases). CDR3 length: 13 amino acids. V lost 3 bases to trimming and J lost 7 bases, with 12 bases between them. As DNA, the CDR3 is TGTGCCAGCAGTTTTGGGGGGGGCTTTGAAGCTTTCTTT. Encoded protein: CASSFGGGFEAFF.

This chain connects TRBV29-1 to TRBJ2-3, with 12 bases fitting TRBD1. The V and J ends lost 7 bases and 0 bases, in that order; junction bases with no gene match: 11. Germline V gives CDR1 SQVTM, CDR2 ANQGSEA. This CDR3 has 17 residues. CDR3 coding DNA: TGCAGCGCGACTGGGACAGGGGGCCGGTTTAGCACAGATACGCAGTATTTT. This codes for CSATGTGGRFSTDTQYF.

V and J are TRBV5-6 and TRBJ1-1; the match to TRBD1 covers 8 bases. This CDR3 spans 16 amino acids. The germline V gene has CDR1 SGHDT and CDR2 YYEEEE. The V gene end was trimmed by 0 bases and the J gene end by 6 bases; junction bases not matched to a gene: 10. The CDR3 region is CASSLDLRTGRPEAFF. The CDR3 DNA reads TGTGCCAGCAGCTTGGATCTTCGGACAGGGAGACCTGAAGCTTTCTTT.

This chain connects TRBV2 to TRBJ1-1, with a tentative D call TRBD1 (6 bases). The CDR3 is made up of 13 amino acids. The germline V gene encodes CDR1 SNHLY and CDR2 FYNNEI. Trimming pared 5 bases from V and 4 bases from J, leaving 11 bases between. CDR3 in amino acids: CASSQIQGTEAFF. The CDR3 nucleotides read TGTGCCAGCAGTCAGATACAGGGCACTGAAGCTTTCTTT.

This clone came up once. The chain uses TRBV24-1 and TRBJ1-2; D might be TRBD1 (5 bases). CDR3 length: 19 amino acids. Germline V CDR1 and CDR2: KGHDR, SFDVKD. V lost 2 bases, J lost 4 bases, and 25 bases lay in between. The CDR3 nucleotides read TGTGCCACCAGTGATTACACCCCTAATAGGAAAGGGGAAATCTATGGCTACACCTTC. Its protein product is CATSDYTPNRKGEIYGYTF.

CDR3 sequence reads: CASSYENRGTEAFF. DNA of the CDR3: TGTGCCAGCAGTTACGAGAACAGGGGTACTGAAGCTTTCTTT. J is TRBJ1-1 and V is TRBV6-5; TRBD1 agrees at 7 bases. Trimming took 2 bases from V and 5 from J; bases not matched to a gene: 5. CDR3 length: 14 residues. Germline CDR1 is MNHEY and CDR2 is SVGAGI.

The V gene is TRBV27, the J gene TRBJ1-6, with D tentatively TRBD1 (5 bases). Trimming removed 3 bases from V and 7 bases from J, with 10 bases in between. Germline V gene data show CDR1 as MNHEY and CDR2 as SMNVEV (reference sequence). The CDR3 is made up of 14 amino acids. CDR3 residues: CASSFREGNSPLHF. The CDR3 DNA reads TGTGCCAGCAGTTTTAGGGAGGGGAATTCACCCCTCCACTTT.

The V call is TRBV19, the J call TRBJ1-3; 7 nucleotides line up with TRBD1. Germline trimming cut 5 bases from V and 1 base from J; bases unmatched to any gene: 5. This CDR3 region has 15 residues. Germline V gene lookup returns CDR1 LNHDA and CDR2 SQIVND (reference sequence). The CDR3 sequence is CASSAHRGSGNTIYF. CDR3 in DNA: TGTGCCAGTAGTGCACACAGGGGATCTGGAAACACCATATATTTT.

This clone was seen once. This chain joins TRBV4-1 and TRBJ1-5; a possible D gene is TRBD1 (5 bases). CDR1 and CDR2 from the germline V gene are MGHRA and YSYEKL. CDR3 size: 14 residues. Trimming pared 1 base from V and 4 bases from J, leaving 8 bases between. The CDR3 sequence: CASSQAKGNQPQHF. The DNA of the CDR3 is TGCGCCAGCAGCCAAGCGAAGGGGAATCAGCCCCAGCATTTT.

V is TRBV30 and J is TRBJ1-5; TRBD1 might be the D (5 bases). V was cut by 3 bases and J by 2 bases, with 17 bases left in between. Germline assignment: CDR1 GTSNPN and CDR2 SVGIG (reference sequence). This CDR3 is built from 16 residues. The CDR3 DNA reads TGTGCCTGGAGCCCCGTGGGGCAGGCGGGCAATCAGCCCCAGCATTTT. It is translated as CAWSPVGQAGNQPQHF.

This clone was recorded a few times. The genes are TRBV28 and TRBJ1-4; 8 nucleotides line up with TRBD1. The CDR3 runs to 14 residues. The germline CDR1 and CDR2 sequences are MDHEN and SYDVKM. The V segment lost 5 bases and the J segment 8 bases; nucleotides outside the gene matches: 7. Here the CDR3 DNA reads TGTGCCAGCAGTCCAGGGGGCGGGTGGGAAAAACTGTTTTTT. Amino acids: CASSPGGGWEKLFF.

In DNA form, the CDR3 reads TGCGCCAGCAGCCTCAACTCGGACATTACCTACGAGCAGTACTTC. It translates to CASSLNSDITYEQYF. The V gene is TRBV4-1, the J gene TRBJ2-7; perhaps TRBD1 as D (5 bases). With 4 bases removed from V and 2 bases from J, the gap between germline ends came to 15 bases. In germline, CDR1 is MGHRA, CDR2 YSYEKL. This CDR3 is 15 amino acids long.

This chain connects TRBV10-2 to TRBJ2-1; no firm D call. Trimming took 0 bases from V and 3 from J, leaving 9 bases between them. Per the germline V gene, CDR1 is WSHSY and CDR2 is SAAADI. The CDR3 covers 15 residues. CDR3 bases: TGCGCCAGCAGTGAGTCGAGCCCAGGCTACAATGAGCAGTTCTTC. It specifies CASSESSPGYNEQFF.